This T cell receptor beta chain emerged from a study of shared clonotypes between healthy human individuals. Profiling relied on immunoSEQ multiplex PCR, and the TCRdb table lists in-frame clones only, not all of them. Among about 1.5 million clones listed, about 96% were seen once. Points on this clone: Other DNA sequences within the sample encode an identical CDR3.

The sequence was collected from a man in his thirties or forties in good health. The specimen sequenced was naive CD4+ T cells sorted from blood. Subset noted: CD45RA+ positively selected.

CDR3 sequence reads: CASSPGTGPYEQYF. CDR3 nucleotide sequence: TGTGCCAGCTCACCAGGGACAGGCCCTTACGAGCAGTACTTC. V usage is TRBV18 and J usage is TRBJ2-7, with TRBD1 matching 8 bases. Germline V CDR1 and CDR2: KGHSH, LQKENI. This CDR3 region has 14 residues. Losses at the gene ends were 2 bases for V and 4 bases for J; bases not matched to a gene: 4.